This T cell receptor (beta chain) was sequenced during a study of cytomegalovirus exposure and HLA in healthy donors. General observations from the study: Several of the most significant clusters were apparently associated with common viral pathogens in a later analysis. For most TCR sequences rarity was the rule, although some public TCRs occurred in many donors. As was reported, the classifier diagnosed cytomegalovirus status with high specificity and sensitivity.

This clone was seen a single time. Its cognate antigen is unknown. It was with 60 Vbeta and 13 Jbeta primers that the PCR ran. The table came from immunoSEQ multiplex PCR; TCRdb's copy has only in-frame clones and leaves some out. The sample contains about 140,000 clones, approximately 79% of which appear only once. Germline CDR1 reads MRHNA; CDR2 reads SNTAGT. The V end was cut by 2 bases, the J end by 5 bases, with 4 bases between. This CDR3 is 11 amino acids long. J is TRBJ2-7 and V is TRBV6-4; no reliable D call. What was sequenced was PBMCs. This clonotype was obtained from a woman in her 30s in good health and CMV-seronegative. CDR3 residues: CASSDGNEQYF. For the CDR3, the DNA is TGTGCCAGCAGTGACGGCAACGAGCAGTACTTC.